This TCR beta chain is drawn from a study of T-cell reconstitution after alpha-beta-depleted transplantation in children. The CDR3 loop spans 16 amino acids. The V gene lost 2 bases and the J gene lost 1 base, with 12 bases spanning the gap. Per germline, CDR1 SGHVS and CDR2 FQNEAQ. This clonotype has at least ten counts. Unique molecular identifiers were incorporated when the TCRbeta library was constructed. MiXCR, run by TCRdb on the PCR reads, gives a single entry per CDR3 protein. In the table there are around 87,000 distinct CDR3 sequences, 6.5% to 8.5% of which are singletons. The sample in question was PBMCs from the stem cell graft donor, obtained from the stem cell graft. This clonotype was sampled from a human donor who donated a stem cell graft to a child with congenital amegakaryocytic thrombocytopenia. This rearrangement joins TRBV7-8 to TRBJ2-4; no clear D. The CDR3 loop is CASSLTRAGAKNIQYF. DNA of the CDR3: TGTGCCAGCAGCTTAACCCGGGCTGGGGCCAAAAACATTCAGTACTTC.